The rows below give T cell receptor beta chains drawn from one sample of a study of blood T cell repertoires in COVID-19. The protocol was immunoSEQ multiplex PCR, while the TCRdb copy is restricted to in-frame clones and leaves out a portion. The repertoire holds some 150,000 clones, with around four fifths as singletons. The material sequenced was peripheral blood. The receptors originated from a woman in her seventies with COVID-19, enrolled during active disease. CDR3s include the opening cysteine and the closing phenylalanine or tryptophan. A D gene is named only where the DNA matches it firmly.

J gene: TRBJ2-3; V gene: TRBV2; D gene: TRBD2; CDR3 DNA: TGTGCCAGCAGTAAGGGTAGCGGGAATGCAGATACGCAGTATTTT; CDR3 protein: CASSKGSGNADTQYF
J gene: TRBJ1-3; V gene: TRBV5-8; D gene: NA; CDR3 DNA: TGTGCCAGCAGCTTGGGAGCCCCGGACACTGGAAACACCATATATTTT; CDR3 protein: CASSLGAPDTGNTIYF
J gene: TRBJ1-3; V gene: TRBV28; D gene: NA; CDR3 DNA: TGTGCCAGCACCACGGCGGGAGGGGGCTCTGGAAACACCATATATTTT; CDR3 protein: CASTTAGGGSGNTIYF
J gene: TRBJ2-2; V gene: TRBV5-6; D gene: NA; CDR3 DNA: TGTGCCAGCAGCTTGGGTTTGGGGCACACCGGGGAGCTGTTTTTT; CDR3 protein: CASSLGLGHTGELFF
J gene: TRBJ1-2; V gene: TRBV7-8; D gene: NA; CDR3 DNA: TGTGCCAGCAGCCTACAGGTGAACTTC; CDR3 protein: CASSLQVNF
J gene: TRBJ2-3; V gene: TRBV5-1; D gene: NA; CDR3 DNA: TGCGCCAGCAGCTTGGGTGGGGGGGCTACCACAGATACGCAGTATTTT; CDR3 protein: CASSLGGGATTDTQYF
J gene: TRBJ1-1; V gene: TRBV7-6; D gene: TRBD1; CDR3 DNA: TGTGCCAGCAGCTTAGCGACGACAGGGGGGGGGACTGAAGCTTTCTTT; CDR3 protein: CASSLATTGGGTEAFF
J gene: TRBJ1-2; V gene: TRBV5-4; D gene: NA; CDR3 DNA: TGTGCCAGCAGCTTGACAGAGTTCTATGGCTACACCTTC; CDR3 protein: CASSLTEFYGYTF
J gene: TRBJ1-1; V gene: TRBV18; D gene: NA; CDR3 DNA: TGTGCCAGCTCACCACCGTCGGGAGTTTTTTACACTGAAGCTTTCTTT; CDR3 protein: CASSPPSGVFYTEAFF
J gene: TRBJ2-1; V gene: TRBV19; D gene: TRBD2; CDR3 DNA: TGTGCCAGTAATAGCGGGGGGGCCTCCTACAATGAGCAGTTCTTC; CDR3 protein: CASNSGGASYNEQFF
J gene: TRBJ2-1; V gene: TRBV3-1/TRBV3-2; D gene: NA; CDR3 DNA: TGTGCCAGCAGCCTTTCCCGTAATGAGCAGTTCTTC; CDR3 protein: CASSLSRNEQFF
J gene: TRBJ1-2; V gene: TRBV4-1; D gene: NA; CDR3 DNA: TGCGCCAGCAGCCAAGTTAACAGGGTCGAGCGTGGCTACACCTTC; CDR3 protein: CASSQVNRVERGYTF
J gene: TRBJ1-2; V gene: TRBV2; D gene: NA; CDR3 DNA: TGTGCCAGCAGTGAGGCCTCCTCTAACTATGGCTACACCTTC; CDR3 protein: CASSEASSNYGYTF
J gene: TRBJ2-6; V gene: TRBV28; D gene: NA; CDR3 DNA: TGTGCCAGCAGATTTACAGGGTCAGGGGCCAACGTCCTGACTTTC; CDR3 protein: CASRFTGSGANVLTF
J gene: TRBJ1-2; V gene: TRBV7-2; D gene: TRBD1; CDR3 DNA: TGTGCCAGCAGCATACGGACAGGGAGTGGCTACACCTTC; CDR3 protein: CASSIRTGSGYTF
J gene: TRBJ2-2; V gene: TRBV9; D gene: NA; CDR3 DNA: TGTGCCAGCAGCGTAGGAGGCGGGGAGCTGTTTTTT; CDR3 protein: CASSVGGGELFF
J gene: TRBJ1-5; V gene: TRBV28; D gene: TRBD1; CDR3 DNA: TGTGCCAGCAGTTTTGGGACAGGGAAGCCCCAGCATTTT; CDR3 protein: CASSFGTGKPQHF
J gene: TRBJ2-2; V gene: TRBV11-2; D gene: NA; CDR3 DNA: TGTGCCAGCAGCCCAGGGCCCGGGGAGCTGTTTTTT; CDR3 protein: CASSPGPGELFF
J gene: TRBJ1-1; V gene: TRBV7-2; D gene: TRBD1; CDR3 DNA: TGTGCCAGTAGCAGGACAGGGAACGCTGAAGCTTTCTTT; CDR3 protein: CASSRTGNAEAFF
J gene: TRBJ1-1; V gene: TRBV27; D gene: NA; CDR3 DNA: TGTGCCAGCGCCGCAGGCCTCGCCACTGAAGCTTTCTTT; CDR3 protein: CASAAGLATEAFF